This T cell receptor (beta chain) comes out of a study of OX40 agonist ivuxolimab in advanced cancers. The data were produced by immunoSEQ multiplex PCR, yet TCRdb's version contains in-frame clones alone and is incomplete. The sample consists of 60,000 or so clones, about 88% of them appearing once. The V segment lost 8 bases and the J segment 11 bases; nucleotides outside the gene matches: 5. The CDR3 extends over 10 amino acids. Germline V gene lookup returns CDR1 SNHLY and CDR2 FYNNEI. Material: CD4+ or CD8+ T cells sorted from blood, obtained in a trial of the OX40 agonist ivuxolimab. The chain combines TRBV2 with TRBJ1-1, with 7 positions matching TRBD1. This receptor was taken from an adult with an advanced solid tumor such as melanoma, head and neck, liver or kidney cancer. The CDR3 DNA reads TGTGCCAGCGGAGGGGGCTTGGCTTTCTTT. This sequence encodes CASGGGLAFF.